This T cell receptor beta chain was captured in a study of OX40 agonist ivuxolimab in advanced cancers. This clone was seen more than once but under ten times. Sequencing was performed with immunoSEQ multiplex PCR; in TCRdb, only in-frame clones are kept and a portion is missing. The table has 8,500 to 14,000 clones, around four fifths seen once; the top ten hold approximately 15%. The V gene lost 3 bases and the J gene lost 2 bases, with 12 bases spanning the gap. Germline CDR1 MNHNS, CDR2 SASEGT. The CDR3 spans 15 residues. This receptor was obtained from an adult with an advanced solid tumor such as melanoma, head and neck, liver or kidney cancer. This specimen was CD4+ or CD8+ T cells sorted from blood, taken in a trial of the OX40 agonist ivuxolimab. The rearrangement links TRBV6-1 to TRBJ2-3, with a tentative D call TRBD1 (6 bases). This chain's CDR3 is CASSDGGSDTDTQYF. CDR3 sequence (DNA): TGTGCCAGCAGTGATGGGGGCTCTGACACAGATACGCAGTATTTT.